This is a list of T cell receptor beta chains from one sample in a study of Graves' ophthalmopathy and Graves' hyperthyroidism. TCRdb analysed the multiplex PCR reads with MiXCR anew, one entry per CDR3 protein. Here the sample spans 500,000 to 600,000 distinct CDR3 sequences, just under 40% being singletons. Material: peripheral blood or thyroid tissue (not recorded which). These receptors were obtained from an adult man with Graves' hyperthyroidism. CDR3s include the opening cysteine and the closing phenylalanine or tryptophan. A D gene is named only where the DNA matches it firmly. Clone size appears in some rows only: once, few, many, or a class for an expanded clone.

J,size,V,D,DNA,CDR3
TRBJ1-1,.,TRBV7-3,TRBD1,TGTGCCAGCAGTTCTGGGGTGGACAGGGCTAACACTGAAGCTTTCTTT,CASSSGVDRANTEAFF
TRBJ1-1,.,TRBV20-1,.,TGCAGTGCTAGGTTCGGACACCGGGCTTTCTTT,CSARFGHRAFF
TRBJ2-6,.,TRBV4-2,.,TGTGCCAGCGCTCCGGGGGACCCTGGGGCCAACGTCCTGACTTTC,CASAPGDPGANVLTF
TRBJ2-2,many,TRBV7-6,TRBD2,TGTGCCAGCAGCCCATCCTTTAGCGGGAGTAACACCGGGGAGCTGTTTTTT,CASSPSFSGSNTGELFF
TRBJ1-5,few,TRBV19,TRBD1,TGTGCCAGTAGTATTATTGGGACAGGGGGCAATCAGCCCCAGCATTTT,CASSIIGTGGNQPQHF
TRBJ2-5,.,TRBV29-1,TRBD1,TGCAGCGTTGAAAGGGACAGGGGGCGGCAAGAGACCCAGTACTTC,CSVERDRGRQETQYF
TRBJ2-3,.,TRBV7-9,.,TGTGCCAGCAGCTATCTGGCCACAGATACGCAGTATTTT,CASSYLATDTQYF
TRBJ1-1,many,TRBV6-1,.,TGTGCCAGCAGCCTGGACGGGGGCGCGGAGATTGAAGCTTTCTTT,CASSLDGGAEIEAFF
TRBJ1-5,many,TRBV7-2,.,TGTGCCAGCAGCTTAGTTGGCGGCAGGGATGGTCAGCCCCAGCATTTT,CASSLVGGRDGQPQHF
TRBJ2-1,.,TRBV7-9,.,TGTGCCAGCACCAAGGAAGGGGCCTACAATGAGCAGTTCTTC,CASTKEGAYNEQFF
TRBJ1-2,few,TRBV2,TRBD1,TGTGCCAGCAGGAACCAGGGGGCGGACTATGGCTACACCTTC,CASRNQGADYGYTF
TRBJ1-1,.,TRBV30,.,TGTGCCTGGAGTGTGGGGTTCTGGACTGAAGCTTTCTTT,CAWSVGFWTEAFF
TRBJ2-1,.,TRBV7-3,.,TGTGCCAGCAGCTTGGCCAGGGGAGTCCACAATGAGCAGTTCTTC,CASSLARGVHNEQFF
TRBJ2-7,.,TRBV20-1,TRBD1,TGCAGTGCGGCCGGGACAGGGGGCGAGCAGTACTTC,CSAAGTGGEQYF
TRBJ1-2,many,TRBV5-6,.,TGTGCCAGCGATCGGTGGGGCGCGGATGGCTACACCTTC,CASDRWGADGYTF
TRBJ1-1,many,TRBV7-9,TRBD1,TGTGCCAGCAGCTCAATGACAGGGTTAACTGAAGCTTTCTTT,CASSSMTGLTEAFF
TRBJ1-2,.,TRBV7-9,.,TGTGCCAGCAGCTTACTCGGTCCCTATGGCTACACCTTC,CASSLLGPYGYTF
TRBJ1-5,.,TRBV27,TRBD1,TGTGCCAGCAGCCGGTTGCAGGGGGCGGCTCAGCCCCAGCATTTT,CASSRLQGAAQPQHF
TRBJ2-7,.,TRBV30,.,TGTGCCTGGAGAAGAGAGACAGGACCATACGAGCAGTACTTC,CAWRRETGPYEQYF
TRBJ1-5,many,TRBV19,.,TGTGCCAGTAGGGGCCAAAGCGGCAATCAGCCCCAGCATTTT,CASRGQSGNQPQHF
TRBJ1-1,many,TRBV5-1,.,TGCGCCAGCAGCCCGGACCCTCGGTCGGCTGAAGCTTTCTTT,CASSPDPRSAEAFF
TRBJ1-1,.,TRBV29-1,.,TGCAGCGTGATGACGGGGTCCTCGGCTTTCTTT,CSVMTGSSAFF
TRBJ2-2,.,TRBV7-2,.,TGTGCCAGCAGCCCCCGGGGGAGAGCCGGGGAGCTGTTTTTT,CASSPRGRAGELFF
TRBJ2-7,.,TRBV29-1,.,TGCAGTGCCTGGACACACGGCGGGGCGACGTCCTACAAGCAGTACTTC,CSAWTHGGATSYKQYF
TRBJ2-5,.,TRBV29-1,TRBD2,TGCAGCGTTGGAGGGGGGCTTGGGACTAGCGGGGCGGTTGAGACCCAGTACTTC,CSVGGGLGTSGAVETQYF
TRBJ1-1,.,TRBV29-1,.,TGCAGCCAAGGACAGCTCAACATGAACACTGAAGCTTTCTTT,CSQGQLNMNTEAFF
TRBJ2-5,many,TRBV2,TRBD2,TGTGCCAGCAGTGAACGGCACCCGGGACTAGCGGGAGAAGAGACCCAGTACTTC,CASSERHPGLAGEETQYF
TRBJ1-1,.,TRBV30,.,TGTGCCTGGAGTGTATGGGGAGATGAAGCTTTCTTT,CAWSVWGDEAFF
TRBJ2-7,many,TRBV7-8,TRBD2,TGTGCCAGCAGCTTAGCCCTAGCGGGGGGGCAGCTCGAGCAGTACTTC,CASSLALAGGQLEQYF
TRBJ2-5,few,TRBV12-3/TRBV12-4,.,TGTGCCAGCAGTTCCCTGGGGACACCATTCGAAGAGACCCAGTACTTC,CASSSLGTPFEETQYF
TRBJ1-3,.,TRBV7-3,.,TGTGCCAGCAGCTTAAACAGCGCGAACACCATATATTTT,CASSLNSANTIYF